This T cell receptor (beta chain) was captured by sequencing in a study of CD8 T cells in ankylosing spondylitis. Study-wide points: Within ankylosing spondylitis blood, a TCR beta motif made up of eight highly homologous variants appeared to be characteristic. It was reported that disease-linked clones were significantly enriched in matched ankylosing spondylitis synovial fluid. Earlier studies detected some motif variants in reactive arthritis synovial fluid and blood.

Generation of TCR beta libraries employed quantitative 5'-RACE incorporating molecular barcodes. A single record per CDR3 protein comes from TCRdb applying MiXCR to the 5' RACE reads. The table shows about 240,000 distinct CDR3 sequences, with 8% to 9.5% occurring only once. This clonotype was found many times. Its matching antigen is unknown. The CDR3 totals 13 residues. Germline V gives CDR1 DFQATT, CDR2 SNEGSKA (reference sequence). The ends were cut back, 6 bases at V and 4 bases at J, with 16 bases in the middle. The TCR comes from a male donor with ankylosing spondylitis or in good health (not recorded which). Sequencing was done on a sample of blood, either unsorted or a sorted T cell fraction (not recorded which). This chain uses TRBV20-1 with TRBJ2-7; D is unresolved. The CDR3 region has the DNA TGCAGTGCCAAAGGCACTACCAGTTACGAGCAGTACTTC. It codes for CSAKGTTSYEQYF.